A single sample is the source of the 3 T cell receptor beta chains below, sequenced in a study of cytomegalovirus exposure and HLA in healthy donors. Vbeta (60) and Jbeta (13) primers were used in the PCR. Profiled with immunoSEQ multiplex PCR; TCRdb holds only in-frame clones, not every one. Counted here are some 150,000 clones, approximately 87% occurring once; the ten biggest clones make up more than 4.5%. Sample: PBMCs. The origin of the receptors is a woman aged 25 to 45 in good health and CMV-seronegative.

The chain has TRBV15 and TRBJ2-3; TRBD2 is a possible D gene (6 bases). From germline, CDR1 is LNHNV and CDR2 YYDKDF (reference sequence). Trimming removed 5 bases at V and 2 bases at J, with 11 bases between. This CDR3 region has 14 residues. The CDR3 DNA follows: TGTGCCACCAGCCCGGGACTCAACACAGATACGCAGTATTTT. Amino acid sequence: CATSPGLNTDTQYF.

This clone was seen a few times. This rearrangement joins TRBV7-2 to TRBJ2-3; 8 nucleotides line up with TRBD2. Germline V gives CDR1 SGHTA, CDR2 FQGNSA. The J segment lost 0 bases and the V segment lost 6 bases, leaving 5 bases of the junction unmatched. This CDR3 comprises 15 residues. The DNA for the CDR3 is TGTGCCAGCAGTTTTGGACTAGCTAGCACAGATACGCAGTATTTT. It yields the protein CASSFGLASTDTQYF.

V is TRBV6-1 and J is TRBJ2-1, with a possible D match to TRBD2 (6 bases). Germline V gene sequence: CDR1 MNHNS, CDR2 SASEGT. This CDR3 has 16 amino acids. V shed 6 bases and J shed 4 bases, with 19 bases lying between them. CDR3 coding DNA: TGTGCCAGCAGCGAAACTAGCTTAGGGCCTTACAATGAGCAGTTCTTC. Translating gives CASSETSLGPYNEQFF.